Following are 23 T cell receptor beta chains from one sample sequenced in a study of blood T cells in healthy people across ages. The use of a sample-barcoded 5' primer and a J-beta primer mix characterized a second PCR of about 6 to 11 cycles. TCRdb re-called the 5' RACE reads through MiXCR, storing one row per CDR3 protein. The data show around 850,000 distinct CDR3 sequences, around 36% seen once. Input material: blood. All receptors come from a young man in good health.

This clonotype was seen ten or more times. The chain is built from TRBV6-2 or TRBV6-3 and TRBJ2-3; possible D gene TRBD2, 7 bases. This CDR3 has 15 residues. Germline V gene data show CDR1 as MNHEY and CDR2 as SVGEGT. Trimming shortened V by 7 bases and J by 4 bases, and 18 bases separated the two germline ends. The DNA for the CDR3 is TGTGCCAGCACCAGAGGGGGGGTCGTGTCAGATACGCAGTATTTT. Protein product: CASTRGGVVSDTQYF.

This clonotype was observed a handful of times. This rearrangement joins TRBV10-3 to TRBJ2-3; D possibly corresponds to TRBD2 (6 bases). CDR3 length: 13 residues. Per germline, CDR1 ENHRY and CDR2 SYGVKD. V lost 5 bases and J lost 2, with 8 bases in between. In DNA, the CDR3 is TGTGCCATCAGTATAGCGGACACAGATACGCAGTATTTT. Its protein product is CAISIADTDTQYF.

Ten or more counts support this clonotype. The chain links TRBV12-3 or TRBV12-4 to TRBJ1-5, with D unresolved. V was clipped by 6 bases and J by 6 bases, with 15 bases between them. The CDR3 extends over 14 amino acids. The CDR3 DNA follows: TGTGCCAGCAGCCCCCTGCACCGGGGTCAGCCCCAGCATTTT. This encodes CASSPLHRGQPQHF.

The CDR3: CASSPPIRDRRFEEQYF. For the CDR3, the DNA is TGCGCCAGCAGCCCTCCCATTAGGGACAGGCGGTTTGAAGAGCAGTACTTC. V gene TRBV4-1 combines with J gene TRBJ2-5; 8 nucleotides line up with TRBD1. The J segment lost 11 bases and the V segment lost 4 bases, leaving 21 bases of the junction unmatched. CDR3 length: 17 residues. Germline CDR1 MGHRA, CDR2 YSYEKL.

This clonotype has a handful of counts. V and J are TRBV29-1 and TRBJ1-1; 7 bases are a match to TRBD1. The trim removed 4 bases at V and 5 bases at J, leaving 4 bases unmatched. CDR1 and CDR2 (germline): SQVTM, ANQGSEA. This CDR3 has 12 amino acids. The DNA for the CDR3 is TGCAGCGTTGTGACAGGGTTGACTGAAGCTTTCTTT. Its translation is CSVVTGLTEAFF.

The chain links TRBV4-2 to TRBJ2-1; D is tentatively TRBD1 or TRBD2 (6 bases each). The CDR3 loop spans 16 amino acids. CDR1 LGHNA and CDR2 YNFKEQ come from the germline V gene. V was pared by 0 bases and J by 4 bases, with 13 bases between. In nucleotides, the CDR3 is TGTGCCAGCAGCCAAGATAGTCAGGGGACTTACAATGAGCAGTTCTTC. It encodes CASSQDSQGTYNEQFF.

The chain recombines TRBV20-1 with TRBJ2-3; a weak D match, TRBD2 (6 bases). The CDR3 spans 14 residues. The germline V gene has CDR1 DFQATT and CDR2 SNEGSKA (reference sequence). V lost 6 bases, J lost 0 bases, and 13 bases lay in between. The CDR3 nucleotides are TGCAGTGCGGAGGGACGAGTAAGCACAGATACGCAGTATTTT. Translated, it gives CSAEGRVSTDTQYF.

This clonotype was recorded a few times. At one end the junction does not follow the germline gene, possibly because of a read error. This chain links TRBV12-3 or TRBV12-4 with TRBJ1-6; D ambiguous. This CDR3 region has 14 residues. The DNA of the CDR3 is TGTGCGAGCAGCGATATCGGGTATAATTCACCCCTCCACTTT. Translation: CASSDIGYNSPLHF.

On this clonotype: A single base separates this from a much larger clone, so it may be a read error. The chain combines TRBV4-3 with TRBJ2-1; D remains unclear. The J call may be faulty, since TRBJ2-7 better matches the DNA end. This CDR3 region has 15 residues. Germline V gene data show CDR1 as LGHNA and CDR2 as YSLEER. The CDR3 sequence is CASSQRRGSYNEQYF. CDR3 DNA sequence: TGCGCCAGCAGCCAACGTCGCGGCTCCTACAATGAGCAGTACTTC.

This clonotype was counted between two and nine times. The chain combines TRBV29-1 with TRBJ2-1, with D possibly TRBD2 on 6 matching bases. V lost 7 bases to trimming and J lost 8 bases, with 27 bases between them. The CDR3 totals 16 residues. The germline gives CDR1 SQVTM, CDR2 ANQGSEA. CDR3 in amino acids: CSGGEAGTPPIDEQFF. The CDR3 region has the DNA TGCAGCGGTGGGGAGGCGGGGACCCCCCCTATCGATGAGCAGTTCTTC.

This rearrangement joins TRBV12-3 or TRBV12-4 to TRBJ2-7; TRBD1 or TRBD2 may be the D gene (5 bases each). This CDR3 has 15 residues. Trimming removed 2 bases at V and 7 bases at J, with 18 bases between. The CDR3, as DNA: TGTGCCAGCAGTTTAAATCAGGGACCATACAATGAGCAGTACTTC. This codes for CASSLNQGPYNEQYF.

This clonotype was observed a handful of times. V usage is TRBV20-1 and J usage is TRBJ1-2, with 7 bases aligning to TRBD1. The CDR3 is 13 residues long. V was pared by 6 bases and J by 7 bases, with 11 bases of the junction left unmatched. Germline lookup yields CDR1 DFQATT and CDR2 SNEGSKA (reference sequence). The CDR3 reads CSALPGQGGGYTF. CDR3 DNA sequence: TGCAGTGCCCTTCCCGGCCAGGGGGGTGGCTACACCTTC.

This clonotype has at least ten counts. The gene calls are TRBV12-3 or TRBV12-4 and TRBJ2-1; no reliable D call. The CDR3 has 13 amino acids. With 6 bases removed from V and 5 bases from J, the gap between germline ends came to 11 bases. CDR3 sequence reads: CASSLLLNNEQFF. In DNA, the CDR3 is TGTGCCAGCAGCCTACTCCTCAACAATGAGCAGTTCTTC.

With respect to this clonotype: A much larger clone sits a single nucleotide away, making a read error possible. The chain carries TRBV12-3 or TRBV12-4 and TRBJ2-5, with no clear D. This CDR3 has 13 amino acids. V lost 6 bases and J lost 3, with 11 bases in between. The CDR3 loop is CASSLMEKETQYF. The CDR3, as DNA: TGTGCCAGCAGCCTCATGGAGAAAGAGACCCAGTACTTC.

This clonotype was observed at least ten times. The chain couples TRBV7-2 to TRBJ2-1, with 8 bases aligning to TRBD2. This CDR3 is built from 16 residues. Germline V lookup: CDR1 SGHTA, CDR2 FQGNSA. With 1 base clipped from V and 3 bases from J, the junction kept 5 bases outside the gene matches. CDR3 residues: CASSLGRRGVYNEQFF. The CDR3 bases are TGTGCCAGCAGCTTAGGACGGCGGGGGGTCTACAATGAGCAGTTCTTC.

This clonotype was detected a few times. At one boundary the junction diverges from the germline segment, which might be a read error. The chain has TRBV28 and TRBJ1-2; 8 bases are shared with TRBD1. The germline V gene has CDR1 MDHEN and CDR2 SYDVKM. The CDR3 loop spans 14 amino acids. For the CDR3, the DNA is TGTGCCAGCGGTTTGGGGTCAGGGGGCGGTGGCTACACCTTC. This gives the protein CASGLGSGGGGYTF.

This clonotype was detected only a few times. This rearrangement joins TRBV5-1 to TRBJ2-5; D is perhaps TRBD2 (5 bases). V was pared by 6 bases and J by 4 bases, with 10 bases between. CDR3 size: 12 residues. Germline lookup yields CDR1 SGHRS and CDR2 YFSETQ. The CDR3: CASKDFSETQYF. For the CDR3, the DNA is TGCGCCAGCAAGGACTTCTCAGAGACCCAGTACTTC. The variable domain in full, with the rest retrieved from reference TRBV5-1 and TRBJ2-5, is KAGVTQTPRYLIKTRGQQVTLSCSPISGHRSVSWYQQTPGQGLQFLFEYFSETQRNKGNFPGRFSGRQFSNSRSEMNVSTLELGDSALYLCASKDFSETQYFGPGTRLLVL.

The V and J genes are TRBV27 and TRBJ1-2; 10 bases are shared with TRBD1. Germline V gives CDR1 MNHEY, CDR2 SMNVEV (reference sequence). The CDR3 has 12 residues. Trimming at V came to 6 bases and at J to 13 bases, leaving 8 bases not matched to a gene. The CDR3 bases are TGTGCCAGCAGCCAGACAGGGGGCCGCGTCACCTTC. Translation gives CASSQTGGRVTF.

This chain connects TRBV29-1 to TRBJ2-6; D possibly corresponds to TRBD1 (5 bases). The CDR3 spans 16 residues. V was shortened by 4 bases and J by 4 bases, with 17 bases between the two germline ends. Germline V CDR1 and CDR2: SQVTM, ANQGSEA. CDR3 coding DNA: TGCAGCGTTGTTCAGGGCCAAGCGTGGGGGGCCAACGTCCTGACTTTC. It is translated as CSVVQGQAWGANVLTF.

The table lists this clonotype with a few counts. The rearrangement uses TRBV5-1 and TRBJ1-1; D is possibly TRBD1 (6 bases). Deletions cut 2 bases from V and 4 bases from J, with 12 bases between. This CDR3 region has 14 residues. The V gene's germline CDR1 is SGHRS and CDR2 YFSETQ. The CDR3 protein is CASSLNRAGTEAFF. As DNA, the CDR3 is TGCGCCAGCAGCTTAAACAGGGCTGGCACTGAAGCTTTCTTT.

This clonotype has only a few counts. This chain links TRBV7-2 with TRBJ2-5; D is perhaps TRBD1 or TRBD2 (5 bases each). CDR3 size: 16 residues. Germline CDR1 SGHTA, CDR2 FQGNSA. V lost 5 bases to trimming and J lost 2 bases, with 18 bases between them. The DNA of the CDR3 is TGTGCCAGCAGCCTGGGACCGACTTTTGGTCAAGAGACCCAGTACTTC. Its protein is CASSLGPTFGQETQYF.

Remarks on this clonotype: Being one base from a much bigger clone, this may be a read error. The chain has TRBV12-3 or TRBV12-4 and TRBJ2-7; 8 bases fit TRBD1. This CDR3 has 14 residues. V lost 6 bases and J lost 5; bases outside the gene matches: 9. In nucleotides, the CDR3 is TGTGCCAGCAGGCCTGGGACAGGTGCGGACGAGCAGTACTTC. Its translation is CASRPGTGADEQYF.

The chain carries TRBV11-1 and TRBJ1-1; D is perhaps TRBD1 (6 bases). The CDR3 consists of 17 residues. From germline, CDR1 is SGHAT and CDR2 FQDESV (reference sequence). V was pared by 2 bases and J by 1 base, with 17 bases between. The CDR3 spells CASSLRGAGGQNTEAFF. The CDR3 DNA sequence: TGTGCCAGCAGCTTAAGGGGGGCCGGTGGGCAGAACACTGAAGCTTTCTTT.